Presented here are 31 T cell receptor beta chains from one specimen sequenced in a study of OX40 agonist ivuxolimab in advanced cancers. Clones were sequenced by immunoSEQ multiplex PCR, and TCRdb holds only the in-frame ones, with some missing. The sample lists approximately 74,000 clones, less than 90% occurring once. The sample consisted of CD4+ or CD8+ T cells sorted from blood, taken in a trial of the OX40 agonist ivuxolimab. The receptors derive from an adult with an advanced solid tumor such as melanoma, head and neck, liver or kidney cancer.

The gene calls are TRBV10-1 and TRBJ1-5; maybe TRBD1 (5 bases). V lost 3 bases, J lost 0 bases, and 6 bases lay in between. Germline CDR1 reads WNHNN; CDR2 reads SYGVQD (reference sequence). The CDR3 consists of 14 residues. CDR3: CASSDRDSNQPQHF. The CDR3 DNA reads as TGCGCCAGCAGTGACAGGGATAGCAATCAGCCCCAGCATTTT.

The V gene is TRBV9, the J gene TRBJ1-3; the D is unclear. Germline V gene data show CDR1 as SGDLS and CDR2 as YYNGEE. This CDR3 is built from 16 residues. Trimming left V 0 bases short and J 0 bases short, with 10 bases between. CDR3: CASSVAGGSSGNTIYF. The CDR3 nucleotides read TGTGCCAGCAGCGTAGCGGGCGGGAGCTCTGGAAACACCATATATTTT.

V and J are TRBV28 and TRBJ2-1; TRBD2 aligns across 7 bases. The CDR3 covers 17 residues. Germline V gene lookup returns CDR1 MDHEN and CDR2 SYDVKM. J lost 2 bases, V lost 4 bases, and 11 bases had no gene match. The CDR3 coding sequence is TGTGCCAGCAGTTCCACCCTGGGGGAGGGGACCTACAATGAGCAGTTCTTC. This gives the protein CASSSTLGEGTYNEQFF.

The chain couples TRBV6-1 to TRBJ1-6; the match to TRBD1 covers 8 bases. The J segment lost 10 bases and the V segment lost 7 bases, leaving 12 bases of the junction unmatched. CDR1 and CDR2 from the germline V gene are MNHNS and SASEGT. This CDR3 is built from 15 residues. The CDR3 protein is CASIPPDRGWSPLHF. The CDR3 nucleotides read TGTGCCAGCATCCCCCCAGACAGGGGTTGGTCACCCCTCCACTTT.

The gene calls are TRBV5-8 and TRBJ1-1, with 8 positions matching TRBD1. This CDR3 spans 17 amino acids. V trimming: 4 bases; J trimming: 0 bases; junction bases outside the gene matches: 11. Looked up from germline, CDR1 is SGHTS and CDR2 is YDEGEE. CDR3 nucleotide sequence: TGTGCCAGCAGCCATGTCAGGCCAGGGGGCATGAACACTGAAGCTTTCTTT. This sequence encodes CASSHVRPGGMNTEAFF.

J is TRBJ2-5 and V is TRBV7-8, with D perhaps assigned TRBD1 or TRBD2 (6 bases each). V lost 2 bases and J lost 5, with 18 bases in between. Germline V gene data show CDR1 as SGHVS and CDR2 as FQNEAQ. The CDR3 covers 16 residues. CDR3 nucleotides: TGTGCCAGCAGCTTATTTGCTGTGGGGGGCGGGGAGACCCAGTACTTC. As protein: CASSLFAVGGGETQYF.

The genes are TRBV5-5 and TRBJ2-5; TRBD1 matches at 11 bases. Trimming at V came to 2 bases and at J to 1 base, leaving 1 base not matched to a gene. Germline CDR1 and CDR2: SGHKS and YYEKEE (reference sequence). This CDR3 is built from 15 residues. The CDR3 DNA is TGTGCCAGCAGCTTTGGGACAGGGGGCCAAGAGACCCAGTACTTC. Its translation: CASSFGTGGQETQYF.

The chain recombines TRBV11-3 with TRBJ1-1; TRBD1 might be the D (6 bases). Germline V CDR1 and CDR2: SGHNT, YENEEA. CDR3 length: 15 residues. Trimming took off 4 bases at V and 6 bases at J, with 18 bases between the two ends. Written as DNA, the CDR3 is TGTGCCAGCAGCTCGCGGACAGTGAAGTTCGCTGAAGCTTTCTTT. Translating it yields CASSSRTVKFAEAFF.

V gene TRBV6-1 combines with J gene TRBJ1-3; D not resolved. V was pared by 3 bases and J by 0 bases, with 9 bases between. CDR1 and CDR2 from the germline V gene are MNHNS and SASEGT. This CDR3 has 15 residues. Here the CDR3 reads CASSDTAYSGNTIYF. The CDR3 DNA follows: TGTGCCAGCAGTGATACAGCTTACTCTGGAAACACCATATATTTT.

This sequence joins TRBV11-3 and TRBJ1-4; 7 positions agree with TRBD1. The trim removed 5 bases at V and 4 bases at J, leaving 4 bases unmatched. The CDR3 length is 14 residues. From germline, CDR1 is SGHNT and CDR2 YENEEA. The CDR3, as DNA: TGTGCCAGCAGCAACAGGGGCGGTAATGAAAAACTGTTTTTT. Amino acid sequence: CASSNRGGNEKLFF. Drawing the rest from reference TRBV11-3 and TRBJ1-4, the complete variable domain is EAGVVQSPRYKIIEKKQPVAFWCNPISGHNTLYWYLQNLGQGPELLIRYENEEAVDDSQLPKDRFSAERLKGVDSTLKIQPAELGDSAVYLCASSNRGGNEKLFFGSGTQLSVL.

This clone was counted only a few times. The chain links TRBV30 to TRBJ1-1; D remains unclear. The CDR3 runs to 11 residues. Trimming cost V 5 bases and J 11 bases, with 15 bases left between them. Germline lookup yields CDR1 GTSNPN and CDR2 SVGIG (reference sequence). CDR3 in DNA: TGTGCCTGGGGTCTACAACTGCCCGCTTTCTTT. Translating gives CAWGLQLPAFF.

This clone has only one observation. The rearrangement uses TRBV7-2 and TRBJ2-3; D is perhaps TRBD2 (7 bases). The CDR3 runs to 15 residues. Per germline, CDR1 SGHTA and CDR2 FQGNSA. V was shortened by 7 bases and J by 4 bases, with 18 bases between the two germline ends. The CDR3 DNA reads as TGTGCCAGCACTCTGCTGGGGGGGGCCCCAGATACGCAGTATTTT. Amino acid sequence: CASTLLGGAPDTQYF. The full variable domain, completed using reference TRBV7-2 and TRBJ2-3, is GAGVSQSPSNKVTEKGKDVELRCDPISGHTALYWYRQSLGQGLEFLIYFQGNSAPDKSGLPSDRFSAERTGGSVSTLTIQRTQQEDSAVYLCASTLLGGAPDTQYFGPGTRLTVL.

This rearrangement joins TRBV2 to TRBJ1-5; 7 positions match TRBD1. The CDR3 runs to 14 residues. Germline V gene sequence: CDR1 SNHLY, CDR2 FYNNEI. The ends lost 8 bases at V and 1 base at J; junction bases unmatched: 5. The CDR3 bases are TGTGCCAGCCAGACAGGGTCCAGCAATCAGCCCCAGCATTTT. Its translation: CASQTGSSNQPQHF. The complete variable domain, with remaining parts taken from reference TRBV2 and TRBJ1-5, reads EPEVTQTPSHQVTQMGQEVILRCVPISNHLYFYWYRQILGQKVEFLVSFYNNEISEKSEIFDDQFSVERPDGSNFTLKIRSTKLEDSAMYFCASQTGSSNQPQHFGDGTRLSIL.

V and J are TRBV5-1 and TRBJ2-5; 9 bases agree with TRBD2. Germline V gene sequence: CDR1 SGHRS, CDR2 YFSETQ. V lost 2 bases to trimming and J lost 2 bases; unmatched junction nucleotides: 7. The CDR3 extends over 16 amino acids. The CDR3 region is CASSFAGGAPQETQYF. CDR3 sequence (DNA): TGCGCCAGCAGCTTTGCGGGGGGGGCCCCACAAGAGACCCAGTACTTC.

The DNA for the CDR3 is TGTGCCAGCTCTCCGGACCAGCGGGGGACCCAGTACTTC. It is translated as CASSPDQRGTQYF. The rearrangement joins TRBV18 to TRBJ2-5; 7 positions match TRBD2. Trimming at V came to 6 bases and at J to 7 bases, leaving 8 bases not matched to a gene. From germline, CDR1 is KGHSH and CDR2 LQKENI. This CDR3 region has 13 residues.

This clone was picked up one time. The gene calls are TRBV7-2 and TRBJ2-3, with D maybe TRBD2 (5 bases). V gave up 2 bases and J gave up 6 bases, with 18 bases separating them. Germline lookup yields CDR1 SGHTA and CDR2 FQGNSA. CDR3 length equals 16 residues. The CDR3 bases are TGTGCCAGCAGCTTAACTAGTGTTATTGGTTTGGATACGCAGTATTTT. Amino acids: CASSLTSVIGLDTQYF.

The CDR3 nucleotides are TGTGCCAGCACCCCGGGGGGCAAGGGGGGAATTCAAGAGACCCAGTACTTC. Its translation: CASTPGGKGGIQETQYF. The chain joins TRBV7-2 to TRBJ2-5, with D possibly TRBD2 on 7 matching bases. The ends were cut back, 7 bases at V and 2 bases at J, with 23 bases in the middle. CDR1 is SGHTA, CDR2 FQGNSA, per germline. The CDR3 has 17 residues.

The chain joins TRBV5-8 to TRBJ1-5, with 7 bases lining up with TRBD1. The ends lost 0 bases at V and 3 bases at J; junction bases unmatched: 3. The CDR3 has 15 residues. Germline values: CDR1 SGHTS, CDR2 YDEGEE. CDR3 DNA sequence: TGTGCCAGCAGCTTGGGACAGGGACCCAATCAGCCCCAGCATTTT. This codes for CASSLGQGPNQPQHF.

This clone was seen a single time. J is TRBJ1-5 and V is TRBV4-1; no clear D gene. Trimming cost V 1 base and J 2 bases, with 12 bases left between them. Germline V gives CDR1 MGHRA, CDR2 YSYEKL. There are 16 residues in the CDR3. The CDR3 region has the DNA TGCGCCAGCAGCCAAGGGAAGAATACTGGCAATCAGCCCCAGCATTTT. Translated: CASSQGKNTGNQPQHF.

The V gene is TRBV19, the J gene TRBJ1-5, with TRBD1 matching 8 bases. This CDR3 comprises 14 residues. Germline assignment: CDR1 LNHDA and CDR2 SQIVND (reference sequence). V lost 10 bases and J lost 6; bases outside the gene matches: 11. CDR3 coding DNA: TGTGCCACCTCGGACAGGGCACAGGGTCAGCCCCAGCATTTT. The encoded protein is CATSDRAQGQPQHF.

V is TRBV6-5 and J is TRBJ2-7; a weak D match, TRBD1 (5 bases). The CDR3 is 14 amino acids. With 4 bases removed from V and 6 bases from J, the gap between germline ends came to 16 bases. The germline V gene has CDR1 MNHEY and CDR2 SVGAGI. CDR3 nucleotide sequence: TGTGCCAGCAGTTTCGCCAGGGTCAATAGCGAGCAGTACTTC. It translates to CASSFARVNSEQYF.

The V call is TRBV11-3, the J call TRBJ2-3, with 14 bases lining up with TRBD2. V dropped 5 bases and J dropped 3; count of bases not matched to a gene: 10. Germline V gives CDR1 SGHNT, CDR2 YENEEA. This CDR3 comprises 18 residues. Here the CDR3 DNA reads TGTGCCAGCAGCCCTGGGACTAGCGGGGGCCTAGGGACAGATACGCAGTATTTT. It translates to CASSPGTSGGLGTDTQYF.

This chain uses TRBV11-3 with TRBJ1-1; D uncertain. The V and J ends lost 0 bases and 1 base respectively, with 12 bases between them. From germline, CDR1 is SGHNT and CDR2 YENEEA. The CDR3 runs to 16 residues. The CDR3 DNA reads as TGTGCCAGCAGCTTAGATGGTCCGGCAGGGAACACTGAAGCTTTCTTT. Translated, it gives CASSLDGPAGNTEAFF.

V is TRBV15 and J is TRBJ1-5; D is undetermined. From germline, CDR1 is LNHNV and CDR2 YYDKDF (reference sequence). Trimming removed 1 base from V and 3 bases from J, with 7 bases in between. This CDR3 has 14 residues. The CDR3 protein is CATSRGPANQPQHF. In DNA form, the CDR3 reads TGTGCCACCAGCAGAGGGCCAGCCAATCAGCCCCAGCATTTT. The variable domain in full, with the rest retrieved from reference TRBV15 and TRBJ1-5, is DAMVIQNPRYQVTQFGKPVTLSCSQTLNHNVMYWYQQKSSQAPKLLFHYYDKDFNNEADTPDNFQSRRPNTSFCFLDIRSPGLGDTAMYLCATSRGPANQPQHFGDGTRLSIL.

This clone came up a few times. The rearrangement joins TRBV19 to TRBJ1-1; TRBD1 matches 9 bases. Germline assignment: CDR1 LNHDA and CDR2 SQIVND (reference sequence). V lost 5 bases to trimming and J lost 8 bases; unmatched junction nucleotides: 6. The CDR3 is 13 residues long. The CDR3 bases are TGTGCCAGTAGTGGACAGGGGAGGGTGGAAGCTTTCTTT. Translating it yields CASSGQGRVEAFF.

The rearrangement links TRBV21-1 to TRBJ1-1; the table's D call, TRBD1, was not checked against the DNA. TRBV21-1 constitutes a pseudogene. CDR3 length: 16 residues. The CDR3 sequence: CASSKGDRGPGTEAFF. In DNA, the CDR3 is TGTGCCAGCAGCAAAGGAGACAGGGGGCCTGGCACTGAAGCTTTCTTT.

V gene TRBV14 combines with J gene TRBJ2-5, with 9 bases that match TRBD1. The CDR3 covers 13 residues. The trim removed 7 bases at V and 4 bases at J, leaving 4 bases unmatched. Germline CDR1 SGHDN, CDR2 FVKESK. The CDR3: CASTRQGGETQYF. The CDR3 region has the DNA TGTGCCAGCACCAGACAGGGGGGAGAGACCCAGTACTTC. The full variable domain, its missing parts supplied by reference TRBV14 and TRBJ2-5, is EAGVTQFPSHSVIEKGQTVTLRCDPISGHDNLYWYRRVMGKEIKFLLHFVKESKQDESGMPNNRFLAERTGGTYSTLKVQPAELEDSGVYFCASTRQGGETQYFGPGTRLLVL.

This clone was observed a single time. V is TRBV15 and J is TRBJ2-5, with a weak D call TRBD2 (7 bases). This CDR3 spans 12 amino acids. The V gene lost 5 bases and the J gene lost 5 bases, with 9 bases spanning the gap. In germline, CDR1 is LNHNV, CDR2 YYDKDF (reference sequence). This chain's CDR3 is CATSGGAETQYF. CDR3 in DNA: TGTGCCACCAGCGGGGGGGCGGAGACCCAGTACTTC.

The chain is built from TRBV6-6 and TRBJ1-2, with D tentatively TRBD1 (5 bases). The CDR3 has 14 amino acids. The germline gives CDR1 MNHNY, CDR2 SVGAGI (reference sequence). V gave up 5 bases and J gave up 0 bases, with 10 bases separating them. CDR3 DNA sequence: TGTGCCAGCAGTAGAGACAGTTCTAACTATGGCTACACCTTC. Protein: CASSRDSSNYGYTF.

A single count supports this clone. V usage is TRBV9 and J usage is TRBJ2-3; 7 nucleotides line up with TRBD2. Germline V gives CDR1 SGDLS, CDR2 YYNGEE. The junction had 8 bases not matched to a gene; V was cut back by 4 bases and J by 0 bases. This CDR3 comprises 16 residues. CDR3 protein: CASSSPSGSSTDTQYF. CDR3 DNA sequence: TGTGCCAGCAGCTCCCCTAGCGGATCTAGCACAGATACGCAGTATTTT.

This clone has more than one count but fewer than ten. The genes are TRBV30 and TRBJ2-2; a weak D match, TRBD1 (5 bases). Between the trimmed V and J ends, which lost 0 bases and 1 base, there was a span of 9 bases. CDR3 length equals 15 residues. Germline CDR1 is GTSNPN and CDR2 is SVGIG (reference sequence). As DNA, the CDR3 is TGTGCCTGGAGTGTGGGGCTAGTGAACACCGGGGAGCTGTTTTTT. It is translated as CAWSVGLVNTGELFF.